This TCR beta chain was documented in a study of CD8+ T cells in alopecia areata. Cell sorting was applied to PBMCs, and CD4+ and CD8+ T cells were collected. The length of the CDR3 is 14 residues. V was clipped by 2 bases and J by 0 bases, with 8 bases between them. Germline lookup yields CDR1 SGHRS and CDR2 YFSETQ. Sequencing relied on a cDNA template that was reverse transcribed from extracted RNA. TCRdb's table, derived via immunoSEQ multiplex PCR, lists solely in-frame clones and lacks some. The repertoire holds 150,000 to 200,000 clones, about 63% seen once, with roughly 14% in the top ten. The genes are TRBV5-1 and TRBJ1-2; D is undetermined. Here the sequenced sample was CD4+ T cells sorted from blood, taken at week 0. This sequence originates from a human donor with alopecia areata. The CDR3 protein is CASSLRGPNYGYTF. The CDR3 DNA sequence: TGCGCCAGCAGCTTACGGGGTCCTAACTATGGCTACACCTTC.